Below are 23 T cell receptor beta chains sequenced from a single sample in a study of T cell responses to AZD1222 COVID-19 vaccine. TCRdb keeps only in-frame clones here, not all; method: immunoSEQ multiplex PCR. The profile shows some 74,000 clones, approximately 90% of them singletons. Sequencing was performed on peripheral blood, taken 28 days after the second AZD1222 dose. Source of these receptors: an adult who received the AZD1222 COVID-19 vaccine.

The chain uses TRBV27 and TRBJ2-1; no reliable D call. Trimming took 2 bases from V and 1 from J, leaving 9 bases between them. CDR3 length: 15 residues. Germline values: CDR1 MNHEY, CDR2 SMNVEV (reference sequence). CDR3 residues: CASSLRNLSYNEQFF. CDR3 sequence (DNA): TGTGCCAGCAGTTTACGGAATTTATCCTACAATGAGCAGTTCTTC.

The chain carries TRBV29-1 and TRBJ1-2; 8 positions agree with TRBD1. Losses at the gene ends were 4 bases for V and 2 bases for J; bases not matched to a gene: 9. Germline V lookup: CDR1 SQVTM, CDR2 ANQGSEA. The CDR3 spans 15 residues. CDR3 region: CSVGTGSVLNYGYTF. Here the CDR3 DNA reads TGCAGCGTTGGGACAGGGAGCGTGCTGAACTATGGCTACACCTTC.

V and J are TRBV27 and TRBJ1-2, with 7 bases that match TRBD1. Germline lookup yields CDR1 MNHEY and CDR2 SMNVEV (reference sequence). V was pared by 5 bases and J by 2 bases, with 14 bases of the junction left unmatched. The CDR3 loop spans 17 amino acids. The CDR3 DNA follows: TGTGCCAGCAGTACTAGACAGGGAGTGAGGATAAACTATGGCTACACCTTC. Residues: CASSTRQGVRINYGYTF.

The chain combines TRBV5-5 with TRBJ1-2; 10 bases agree with TRBD1. Germline V gene data show CDR1 as SGHKS and CDR2 as YYEKEE (reference sequence). The CDR3 extends over 15 amino acids. Trimming cost V 0 bases and J 3 bases; bases outside gene matches: 2. The CDR3 region has the DNA TGTGCCAGCAGCTTGGCCGGGACAGGGGACTATGGCTACACCTTC. This encodes CASSLAGTGDYGYTF. The entire variable domain, with the rest obtained from reference TRBV5-5 and TRBJ1-2, is as follows: DAGVTQSPTHLIKTRGQQVTLRCSPISGHKSVSWYQQVLGQGPQFIFQYYEKEERGRGNFPDRFSARQFPNYSSELNVNALLLGDSALYLCASSLAGTGDYGYTFGSGTRLTVV.

This chain connects TRBV10-2 to TRBJ2-1, with a weak D call TRBD2 (5 bases). The CDR3 spans 17 residues. Per germline, CDR1 WSHSY and CDR2 SAAADI. The V end was cut by 0 bases, the J end by 5 bases, with 17 bases between. The DNA for the CDR3 is TGCGCCAGCAGTGAGTCGAGAGGTGGGAGAGGCCACAATGAGCAGTTCTTC. Protein sequence: CASSESRGGRGHNEQFF.

The chain links TRBV19 to TRBJ2-1; 10 bases agree with TRBD2. Losses at the gene ends were 2 bases for V and 5 bases for J; bases not matched to a gene: 3. The CDR3 sequence is 15 residues long. Germline CDR1 reads LNHDA; CDR2 reads SQIVND (reference sequence). This CDR3 reads CASSIKLAGNNEQFF. As DNA, the CDR3 is TGTGCCAGTAGTATAAAACTAGCGGGGAACAATGAGCAGTTCTTC.

The rearrangement links TRBV3-1 (or the pseudogene TRBV3-2) to TRBJ2-7; 15 nucleotides align to TRBD2. In germline, CDR1 is LGHDT, CDR2 YNNKEL (reference sequence). V was pared by 0 bases and J by 1 base, with 10 bases of the junction left unmatched. The CDR3 covers 20 residues. The CDR3 is CASSQERTSGRAHGSYEQYF. The CDR3, as DNA: TGTGCCAGCAGCCAAGAAAGGACTAGCGGGAGGGCCCACGGGTCCTACGAGCAGTACTTC.

A single count supports this clone. The V call is TRBV14, the J call TRBJ2-1; TRBD2 matches 10 bases. Germline CDR1 reads SGHDN; CDR2 reads FVKESK. The CDR3 spans 14 residues. Losses at the gene ends were 4 bases for V and 7 bases for J; bases not matched to a gene: 4. The CDR3 DNA sequence: TGTGCCAGCAGCCGGGGACTAGCGTTTAATGAGCAGTTCTTC. Its translation is CASSRGLAFNEQFF.

The rearrangement links TRBV18 to TRBJ2-5; TRBD1 is a possible D gene (6 bases). Trimming took 2 bases from V and 4 from J, leaving 11 bases between them. Germline CDR1 and CDR2: KGHSH and LQKENI. The CDR3 totals 14 residues. The CDR3 DNA sequence: TGTGCCAGCTCACCATTTGAGACAGGAGAGACCCAGTACTTC. Protein product: CASSPFETGETQYF.

The chain uses TRBV27 and TRBJ1-5; 7 bases map to TRBD1. Germline loops: CDR1 MNHEY, CDR2 SMNVEV (reference sequence). V gave up 6 bases and J gave up 0 bases; unmatched junction bases: 5. This CDR3 has 15 amino acids. The CDR3 bases are TGTGCCAGCAGAACAGGGGTCGATAGCAATCAGCCCCAGCATTTT. Translated, it gives CASRTGVDSNQPQHF.

The rearrangement joins TRBV5-1 to TRBJ1-5, with TRBD1 matching over 7 bases. With V trimmed by 4 bases and J by 3 bases, 7 bases remained unmatched. The germline CDR1 and CDR2 sequences are SGHRS and YFSETQ. This CDR3 region has 15 residues. The CDR3 here is CASSPGTADNQPQHF. The DNA for the CDR3 is TGCGCCAGCAGCCCAGGGACAGCCGACAATCAGCCCCAGCATTTT.

The chain uses TRBV6-5 and TRBJ1-2; 7 positions agree with TRBD1. The germline CDR1 and CDR2 sequences are MNHEY and SVGAGI. This CDR3 is built from 11 residues. Trimming at V came to 4 bases and at J to 9 bases, leaving 2 bases not matched to a gene. CDR3 nucleotide sequence: TGTGCCAGCAGTTCGACAGGGAGCTACACCTTC. Translated, it gives CASSSTGSYTF.

J is TRBJ1-2 and V is TRBV2; 9 nucleotides line up with TRBD1. The CDR3 covers 15 residues. In germline, CDR1 is SNHLY, CDR2 FYNNEI. Trimming at V came to 6 bases and at J to 3 bases, leaving 8 bases not matched to a gene. CDR3 coding DNA: TGTGCCAGCAGGGAGGACAGGGGAGGTCACTATGGCTACACCTTC. Translation: CASREDRGGHYGYTF. The entire variable domain, with the rest obtained from reference TRBV2 and TRBJ1-2, is as follows: EPEVTQTPSHQVTQMGQEVILRCVPISNHLYFYWYRQILGQKVEFLVSFYNNEISEKSEIFDDQFSVERPDGSNFTLKIRSTKLEDSAMYFCASREDRGGHYGYTFGSGTRLTVV.

Only one count was recorded for this clone. The chain's CDR3 is CASSPSTGGYEQYF. In nucleotides, the CDR3 is TGTGCCAGCAGTCCTTCGACAGGGGGCTACGAGCAGTACTTC. J is TRBJ2-7 and V is TRBV6-5, with TRBD1 matching over 9 bases. The V gene end was trimmed by 5 bases and the J gene end by 3 bases; junction bases not matched to a gene: 5. The CDR3 totals 14 residues. Germline assignment: CDR1 MNHEY and CDR2 SVGAGI.

The gene calls are TRBV6-4 and TRBJ1-2; 7 nucleotides match TRBD1. CDR3 length: 15 residues. Germline CDR1 is MRHNA and CDR2 is SNTAGT. J gave up 4 bases and V 0 bases, and 5 bases lay outside the gene matches. The CDR3 reads CASSDSQGGSYGYTF. The DNA for the CDR3 is TGTGCCAGCAGTGACTCCCAGGGGGGGAGCTATGGCTACACCTTC.

This clone appeared a single time. The chain couples TRBV19 to TRBJ2-3, with 7 bases lining up with TRBD1. The CDR3 has 15 amino acids. Trimming cost V 4 bases and J 4 bases; bases outside gene matches: 8. Per germline, CDR1 LNHDA and CDR2 SQIVND (reference sequence). The CDR3 nucleotides are TGTGCCAGTAGTAGCGGACAGGTAGGGGCAGATACGCAGTATTTT. Protein sequence: CASSSGQVGADTQYF.

The rearrangement joins TRBV20-1 to TRBJ2-5; TRBD2 aligns across 9 bases. V was pared by 3 bases and J by 5 bases, with 4 bases of the junction left unmatched. Looked up from germline, CDR1 is DFQATT and CDR2 is SNEGSKA (reference sequence). The CDR3 length is 13 residues. The CDR3 coding sequence is TGCAGTGCTAGTACTAGCGGGTACGAGACCCAGTACTTC. It translates to CSASTSGYETQYF.

The chain carries TRBV4-2 and TRBJ2-3; perhaps TRBD2 as D (5 bases). The CDR3 loop spans 17 amino acids. The V end lost 0 bases, the J end lost 4 bases, and 17 bases lay between the germline ends. Germline loops: CDR1 LGHNA, CDR2 YNFKEQ. The CDR3 is CASSQEVVVGKADTQYF. Here the CDR3 DNA reads TGTGCCAGCAGCCAAGAAGTGGTGGTCGGGAAGGCAGATACGCAGTATTTT.

V and J are TRBV6-5 and TRBJ1-1, with D possibly being TRBD1 (5 bases). Trimming cost V 3 bases and J 7 bases, with 12 bases left between them. Germline V gene sequence: CDR1 MNHEY, CDR2 SVGAGI. The CDR3 contains 13 residues. CDR3 sequence reads: CASSYLGQGEAFF. The CDR3 nucleotides are TGTGCCAGCAGTTATCTGGGGCAGGGTGAAGCTTTCTTT.

The rearrangement joins TRBV27 to TRBJ2-1; D is unresolved. V was clipped by 6 bases and J by 1 base, with 10 bases between them. Germline loops: CDR1 MNHEY, CDR2 SMNVEV (reference sequence). This CDR3 contains 14 residues. The CDR3 sequence is CASRVAESYNEQFF. Here the CDR3 DNA reads TGTGCCAGCAGGGTAGCAGAGTCCTACAATGAGCAGTTCTTC.

This rearrangement joins TRBV6-5 to TRBJ1-1; D remains unclear. The CDR3 spans 13 residues. The V gene's germline CDR1 is MNHEY and CDR2 SVGAGI. Between the trimmed V and J ends, which lost 5 bases and 4 bases, there was a span of 11 bases. The CDR3, as DNA: TGTGCCAGCAGTCAATCCTGGGGCACTGAAGCTTTCTTT. It yields the protein CASSQSWGTEAFF.

The rearrangement links TRBV25-1 to TRBJ1-2; D is ambiguous. Trimming cost V 4 bases and J 14 bases, with 20 bases left between them. Looked up from germline, CDR1 is MGHDK and CDR2 is SYGVNS. This CDR3 spans 13 amino acids. This CDR3 is CASSGPNSGITTF. The CDR3 region has the DNA TGTGCCAGCAGTGGGCCTAACTCCGGGATTACGACCTTC.

The chain's CDR3 is CASSIRTGGTGTGGYTF. Here the CDR3 DNA reads TGTGCCAGTAGTATACGAACCGGGGGGACAGGGACGGGTGGCTACACCTTC. This chain joins TRBV19 and TRBJ1-2; 9 bases are shared with TRBD1. V dropped 2 bases and J dropped 7; count of bases not matched to a gene: 14. The germline V gene encodes CDR1 LNHDA and CDR2 SQIVND (reference sequence). The CDR3 covers 17 residues.